This T cell receptor beta chain was sequenced in a study of T cells after yellow fever vaccination. Study details: In the case of low-cell-number fractions, SMART-Seq v4 Ultra Low Input was used for preparation.

Study conclusions and caveats: In post-booster samples, most primary-vaccination clones reappeared (approximately 97% CD4, 88% CD8). CD4 and CD8 compartments shared a small share of clonotypes, likely from convergent recombination.

UMIs and a universal primer site were added when TCR cDNA was made by 5'RACE template switching. TCRdb reprocessed the 5' RACE reads with MiXCR, giving one entry per CDR3 protein. The sample lists about 370,000 distinct CDR3 sequences; roughly 10% were seen once. V lost 0 bases and J 10 bases, leaving 12 bases between the germline ends. This CDR3 spans 14 amino acids. Germline values: CDR1 PRHDT, CDR2 FYEKMQ (reference sequence). On this clonotype: Its cognate antigen is unknown.

The rearrangement joins TRBV13 to TRBJ1-4; D not certain. This TCR was recovered from a man younger than 35 who received the YFV17D yellow fever vaccine. The sequenced sample was PBMCs, obtained on the day of the first yellow fever vaccination. CDR3 region: CASSLGPYGGKLFF. CDR3 nucleotides: TGTGCCAGCAGCTTAGGCCCATACGGCGGAAAACTGTTTTTT.